Reported below is one T cell receptor beta chain. Sequenced by immunoSEQ multiplex PCR; TCRdb stores in-frame clones only, minus some. The data show 12,000 or so clones, roughly 70% seen once. This sample stems from a study of ipilimumab plus nivolumab after autologous stem cell transplantation. Study context: The myeloma cohort included high-risk transplant-naive patients and patients relapsing within 3 years of a first autologous transplant.

Losses at the gene ends were 2 bases for V and 4 bases for J; bases not matched to a gene: 4. The CDR3 is 15 residues long. The germline CDR1 and CDR2 sequences are SGHKS and YYEKEE (reference sequence). This sequence was found in a male donor with multiple myeloma. This chain uses TRBV5-5 with TRBJ2-2, with 8 bases identical to TRBD1. The sample consisted of PBMCs, taken in a trial of ipilimumab plus nivolumab as post-transplant consolidation. The CDR3: CASSLMDRATGELFF. The CDR3 coding sequence is TGTGCCAGCAGCTTAATGGACAGGGCCACCGGGGAGCTGTTTTTT.